These 4 T cell receptor beta chains originate from one sample sequenced in a study of regulatory and conventional T cells in RAG deficiency. TCRdb's table, derived via immunoSEQ multiplex PCR, lists solely in-frame clones and lacks some. There are 30,000 to 40,000 clones in the sample; about 76% occur only once, and around 3.4% lies in the top ten. Blood CD4+ CD25-low CD127-high conventional T cells supplied the genomic DNA template. These data were likewise used in another study, on regulatory T cells. That paper states: Primers: 52 TRBV forward and 13 TRBJ reverse.

Sequencing input: CD4+ effector T cells sorted from blood. The receptor set was obtained from a human donor in good health.

The chain is built from TRBV11-2 and TRBJ2-1, with D possibly TRBD2 on 5 matching bases. V lost 3 bases and J 5 bases, leaving 11 bases between the germline ends. The CDR3 covers 14 residues. Germline V CDR1 and CDR2: SGHAT, FQNNGV. The CDR3 protein is CASSFGRADNEQFF. In DNA, the CDR3 is TGTGCCAGCAGCTTCGGGCGGGCCGACAATGAGCAGTTCTTC.

The chain uses TRBV29-1 and TRBJ2-5, with 14 nucleotides matching TRBD2. This CDR3 contains 14 residues. Germline loops: CDR1 SQVTM, CDR2 ANQGSEA. V was pared by 7 bases and J by 7 bases, with 8 bases of the junction left unmatched. The CDR3, as DNA: TGCAGCGGACCGGGACTAGCGGGGGTCGCGACCCAGTACTTC. This codes for CSGPGLAGVATQYF.

A few counts support this clone. The J gene is TRBJ1-2, the V gene TRBV18; 7 nucleotides match TRBD1. This CDR3 has 15 amino acids. Looked up from germline, CDR1 is KGHSH and CDR2 is LQKENI. Trimming at V came to 3 bases and at J to 4 bases, leaving 8 bases not matched to a gene. CDR3 in amino acids: CASSPRDSTFYGYTF. CDR3 nucleotides: TGTGCCAGCTCACCCCGGGACAGCACATTCTATGGCTACACCTTC.

The count of this clone is one. The rearrangement links TRBV5-1 to TRBJ2-5, with a possible D match to TRBD2 (6 bases). V was cut by 0 bases and J by 4 bases, with 13 bases left in between. CDR1 is SGHRS and CDR2 is YFSETQ in the germline V gene. The CDR3 loop spans 15 amino acids. The CDR3 region has the DNA TGCGCCAGCAGCTTGGATACTAGCCCCGCAGAGACCCAGTACTTC. Its protein is CASSLDTSPAETQYF. The variable domain in full, completed from reference TRBV5-1 and TRBJ2-5, reads KAGVTQTPRYLIKTRGQQVTLSCSPISGHRSVSWYQQTPGQGLQFLFEYFSETQRNKGNFPGRFSGRQFSNSRSEMNVSTLELGDSALYLCASSLDTSPAETQYFGPGTRLLVL.